Sequencing of this T cell receptor (beta chain) was carried out in a study of blood T cell repertoires in COVID-19. The wider study: The cDNA or gDNA used as material had been derived from T cells, B-cell-depleted T cells, or PBMCs.

CDR1 and CDR2 from the germline V gene are SNHLY and FYNNEI. Trimming at V came to 3 bases and at J to 7 bases, leaving 4 bases not matched to a gene. This CDR3 is built from 14 residues. This clone was seen just once. The repertoire was sequenced with immunoSEQ multiplex PCR; TCRdb's copy has only in-frame clones and lacks some. Altogether 200,000 to 250,000 clones are present, roughly 75% being singletons, with the ten largest covering approximately 6.6%. The source is a woman in her sixties or seventies with acute or convalescent COVID-19. The rearrangement uses TRBV2 and TRBJ1-5; 9 positions agree with TRBD1. The source material was peripheral blood. CDR3 sequence (DNA): TGTGCCAGCAGTGATCGGACAGGGGACCAGCCCCAGCATTTT. Translated, it gives CASSDRTGDQPQHF.